Shown below are 28 T cell receptor beta chains from a single sample sequenced in a study of cytotoxic CD8 clonotypes in ibrutinib-treated CLL (dated by TCRdb to the early 2020s). The time point label corresponds to: about eleven months on ibrutinib. Library creation used the immunoSEQ multiplex PCR assay. TCRdb obtained this table from immuneACCESS and retained in-frame rearrangements with V and J assigned. These tables miss some clones; where compared with another copy, unresolved V genes account for less than half of the shortfall, and the remainder is unexplained. Recorded for this sample are about 140,000 clones; 80% to 95% of them occurred a single time. The ten largest clones add up to approximately 10% of the sample. This material consisted of PBMCs, taken after 12 months of ibrutinib treatment. These receptors came from a human donor with chronic lymphocytic leukemia.

This chain uses TRBV7-2 with TRBJ1-2, with a tentative D call TRBD1 (6 bases). The CDR3 totals 14 residues. Germline CDR1 and CDR2: SGHTA and FQGNSA. Trimming took 1 base from V and 6 from J, leaving 12 bases between them. The CDR3 DNA reads TGTGCCAGCAGCTTAGGGTGGGGGCGAGATGGCTACACCTTC. Amino acid sequence: CASSLGWGRDGYTF. The complete variable domain, with remaining parts taken from reference TRBV7-2 and TRBJ1-2, reads GAGVSQSPSNKVTEKGKDVELRCDPISGHTALYWYRQSLGQGLEFLIYFQGNSAPDKSGLPSDRFSAERTGGSVSTLTIQRTQQEDSAVYLCASSLGWGRDGYTFGSGTRLTVV.

The CDR3 nucleotides read TGTGCCAGCAGCCTACCAGGCGAGGTTCGGGGCACTGAAGCTTTCTTT. Its protein is CASSLPGEVRGTEAFF. V is TRBV7-2 and J is TRBJ1-1; no definite D call. V gave up 5 bases and J gave up 4 bases, with 20 bases separating them. The CDR3 has 16 amino acids. Germline V gene data show CDR1 as SGHTA and CDR2 as FQGNSA. Filled out from reference TRBV7-2 and TRBJ1-1, the complete variable domain reads GAGVSQSPSNKVTEKGKDVELRCDPISGHTALYWYRQSLGQGLEFLIYFQGNSAPDKSGLPSDRFSAERTGGSVSTLTIQRTQQEDSAVYLCASSLPGEVRGTEAFFGQGTRLTVV.

The chain joins TRBV11-2 to TRBJ2-2; 7 bases map to TRBD1. Germline V gene data show CDR1 as SGHAT and CDR2 as FQNNGV. Trimming at V came to 6 bases and at J to 5 bases, leaving 9 bases not matched to a gene. The CDR3 is made up of 15 amino acids. The CDR3 DNA sequence: TGTGCCAGCAGTTCCCGGGACAGAGGGACCGGGGAGCTGTTTTTT. It yields the protein CASSSRDRGTGELFF. Filled out from reference TRBV11-2 and TRBJ2-2, the complete variable domain reads EAGVAQSPRYKIIEKRQSVAFWCNPISGHATLYWYQQILGQGPKLLIQFQNNGVVDDSQLPKDRFSAERLKGVDSTLKIQPAKLEDSAVYLCASSSRDRGTGELFFGEGSRLTVL.

The chain uses TRBV19 and TRBJ1-5; TRBD1 might be the D (5 bases). V lost 0 bases and J 0 bases, leaving 18 bases between the germline ends. The CDR3 covers 19 residues. CDR1 LNHDA and CDR2 SQIVND come from the germline V gene (reference sequence). In DNA, the CDR3 is TGTGCCAGTAGTATAGATCTCAGGGAGCGTTACTTTAGCAATCAGCCCCAGCATTTT. Translated, it gives CASSIDLRERYFSNQPQHF.

This chain links TRBV7-3 with TRBJ2-5, with TRBD2 identical over 10 bases. The trim removed 5 bases at V and 3 bases at J, leaving 9 bases unmatched. CDR1 and CDR2 (germline): SGHTA, FQGTGA. The CDR3 contains 16 residues. CDR3 nucleotides: TGTGCCAGCAGCCCCCAAGACCTAGCGGGAGAAGAGACCCAGTACTTC. It is translated as CASSPQDLAGEETQYF.

The V and J genes are TRBV7-2 and TRBJ2-1; 11 bases line up with TRBD2. V was clipped by 3 bases and J by 8 bases; unmatched bases: 6. The V gene's germline CDR1 is SGHTA and CDR2 FQGNSA. CDR3 length equals 15 residues. CDR3 DNA: TGTGCCAGCAGCTTCAGACTAGCGGGAAGTGATGAGCAGTTCTTC. Residues: CASSFRLAGSDEQFF.

The chain uses TRBV11-3 and TRBJ2-3; D is possibly TRBD2 (7 bases). The germline V gene has CDR1 SGHNT and CDR2 YENEEA. The CDR3 contains 15 residues. V was cut by 4 bases and J by 0 bases, with 11 bases left in between. CDR3 in amino acids: CASSWGGGSTDTQYF. Here the CDR3 DNA reads TGTGCCAGCAGCTGGGGGGGCGGAAGCACAGATACGCAGTATTTT.

This rearrangement joins TRBV27 to TRBJ1-1; D gene uncertain. The CDR3 loop spans 14 amino acids. CDR1 MNHEY and CDR2 SMNVEV come from the germline V gene (reference sequence). The V end lost 3 bases, the J end lost 2 bases, and 10 bases lay between the germline ends. This CDR3 reads CASSFLHTNTEAFF. DNA of the CDR3: TGTGCCAGCAGTTTTCTACACACAAACACTGAAGCTTTCTTT.

The chain combines TRBV11-2 with TRBJ2-7; 7 nucleotides line up with TRBD1. The ends lost 1 base at V and 7 bases at J; junction bases unmatched: 10. The CDR3 length is 15 residues. The germline V gene has CDR1 SGHAT and CDR2 FQNNGV. CDR3 sequence: CASSLGRGGAYEQYF. Written as DNA, the CDR3 is TGTGCCAGCAGCTTAGGTAGAGGGGGCGCGTATGAGCAGTACTTC.

The chain links TRBV7-9 to TRBJ2-1; D is perhaps TRBD2 (5 bases). Germline V CDR1 and CDR2: SEHNR, FQNEAQ (reference sequence). The CDR3 is 13 residues long. V lost 5 bases and J 6 bases, leaving 11 bases between the germline ends. The CDR3 is CASSGSSRNEQFF. For the CDR3, the DNA is TGTGCCAGCAGCGGGAGTTCCCGCAATGAGCAGTTCTTC.

By share, this clone ranks as medium-sized (0.01 to 0.1%). The chain joins TRBV25-1 to TRBJ1-1; D is perhaps TRBD1 (5 bases). The CDR3 is made up of 14 amino acids. V lost 3 bases and J 3 bases, leaving 11 bases between the germline ends. Germline V gene sequence: CDR1 MGHDK, CDR2 SYGVNS. Written as DNA, the CDR3 is TGTGCCAGCAGTGATGGGGGGAAGGACACTGAAGCTTTCTTT. Encoded protein: CASSDGGKDTEAFF.

J is TRBJ2-7 and V is TRBV7-2; 8 nucleotides agree with TRBD1. The CDR3 sequence is 14 residues long. Germline values: CDR1 SGHTA, CDR2 FQGNSA. J was trimmed by 1 base and V by 3 bases; bases with no gene match: 2. CDR3 loop: CASSFNRGSYEQYF. The CDR3, as DNA: TGTGCCAGCAGCTTTAACAGGGGGTCCTACGAGCAGTACTTC. The full variable domain, with the rest looked up from reference TRBV7-2 and TRBJ2-7, is GAGVSQSPSNKVTEKGKDVELRCDPISGHTALYWYRQSLGQGLEFLIYFQGNSAPDKSGLPSDRFSAERTGGSVSTLTIQRTQQEDSAVYLCASSFNRGSYEQYFGPGTRLTVT.

V usage is TRBV19 and J usage is TRBJ2-7; D uncertain. This CDR3 region has 12 residues. V was trimmed by 3 bases and J by 4 bases, leaving 7 bases between them. Germline-derived CDR1 and CDR2 are LNHDA and SQIVND (reference sequence). The CDR3 DNA is TGTGCCAGTAGTATCCCCGGGTACGAGCAGTACTTC. Amino acid sequence: CASSIPGYEQYF.

The chain is built from TRBV5-4 and TRBJ2-1, with 7 positions matching TRBD1. Trimming removed 3 bases from V and 8 bases from J; junction bases left unmatched: 5. The CDR3 length is 13 residues. Per the germline V gene, CDR1 is SGHNT and CDR2 is YYREEE (reference sequence). CDR3 coding DNA: TGTGCCAGCAGCTGGTCGACAGGGTATGAGCAGTTCTTC. It is translated as CASSWSTGYEQFF.

V usage is TRBV7-8 and J usage is TRBJ2-2, with D perhaps TRBD1 (5 bases). Germline loops: CDR1 SGHVS, CDR2 FQNEAQ. The CDR3 runs 16 residues. The germline V and J ends were trimmed by 5 bases and 9 bases, with 22 bases remaining between them. CDR3 coding DNA: TGTGCCAGCAGCCCTGAACGTCCAGTAAGGGGTCGGGAGCTGTTTTTT. The encoded protein is CASSPERPVRGRELFF.

The genes are TRBV30 and TRBJ1-3; weak D call: TRBD1 (6 bases). Germline V gene lookup returns CDR1 GTSNPN and CDR2 SVGIG (reference sequence). This CDR3 is built from 12 residues. Trimming took 7 bases from V and 7 from J, leaving 14 bases between them. CDR3 loop: CASSQGRNTIYF. In DNA form, the CDR3 reads TGTGCCTCTTCACAGGGTCGTAACACCATATATTTT. Drawing the rest from reference TRBV30 and TRBJ1-3, the complete variable domain is SQTIHQWPATLVQPVGSPLSLECTVEGTSNPNLYWYRQAAGRGLQLLFYSVGIGQISSEVPQNLSASRPQDRQFILSSKKLLLSDSGFYLCASSQGRNTIYFGEGSWLTVV.

The rearrangement links TRBV7-6 to TRBJ1-4; 7 positions match TRBD1. The CDR3 is made up of 14 amino acids. Looked up from germline, CDR1 is SGHVS and CDR2 is FNYEAQ. Trimming took 1 base from V and 7 from J; bases not matched to a gene: 3. CDR3 sequence (DNA): TGTGCCAGCAGCTTAGGAGGGGGCTTTGAAAAACTGTTTTTT. It encodes CASSLGGGFEKLFF.

This clone was detected once. This rearrangement joins TRBV7-3 to TRBJ2-1; TRBD1 agrees at 10 bases. Losses at the gene ends were 3 bases for V and 4 bases for J; bases not matched to a gene: 3. This CDR3 has 15 amino acids. CDR1 SGHTA and CDR2 FQGTGA come from the germline V gene. In DNA, the CDR3 is TGTGCCAGCAGCTTCCCGGGACAGGGGTACAATGAGCAGTTCTTC. Its translation is CASSFPGQGYNEQFF.

This clone was seen only once. The chain employs TRBV27 and TRBJ2-7; 8 positions match TRBD2. Germline CDR1 and CDR2: MNHEY and SMNVEV (reference sequence). This CDR3 contains 16 residues. V shed 7 bases, J shed 4 bases, and the junction held 15 bases outside the gene matches. CDR3 sequence reads: CASNLAGGADSYEQYF. CDR3 sequence (DNA): TGTGCCAGCAATTTGGCGGGGGGCGCCGATTCATACGAGCAGTACTTC.

The chain combines TRBV7-9 with TRBJ2-7; no clear D. The CDR3 contains 12 residues. V dropped 1 base and J dropped 3 bases, with 4 bases sitting between them. CDR1 is SEHNR, CDR2 FQNEAQ, per germline (reference sequence). The CDR3 is CASSLEYYEQYF. For the CDR3, the DNA is TGTGCCAGCAGCTTAGAATACTACGAGCAGTACTTC.

The chain has TRBV6-4 and TRBJ1-1; no firm D call. Germline V gene data show CDR1 as MRHNA and CDR2 as SNTAGT. This CDR3 is built from 13 residues. V lost 4 bases to trimming and J lost 0 bases, with 6 bases between them. In nucleotides, the CDR3 is TGTGCCAGCAGTGCAGCGATGAACACTGAAGCTTTCTTT. Translating gives CASSAAMNTEAFF.

This chain connects TRBV5-6 to TRBJ2-5; 9 nucleotides line up with TRBD1. Germline trimming cut 4 bases from V and 6 bases from J; bases unmatched to any gene: 16. The germline V gene has CDR1 SGHDT and CDR2 YYEEEE. The CDR3 runs to 17 residues. For the CDR3, the DNA is TGTGCCAGCAGCCCCGGAGGGTGGGGGACAGGGCCGCAGACCCAGTACTTC. Translating it yields CASSPGGWGTGPQTQYF.

The rearrangement links TRBV6-6 to TRBJ1-1; D remains ambiguous. This CDR3 is built from 12 residues. V dropped 5 bases and J dropped 7 bases, with 11 bases sitting between them. CDR1 and CDR2 from the germline V gene are MNHNY and SVGAGI (reference sequence). Here the CDR3 reads CASSPRPVEAFF. The CDR3 DNA reads as TGTGCCAGCAGTCCGAGGCCTGTTGAAGCTTTCTTT.

The chain carries TRBV27 and TRBJ2-7; possible D gene TRBD1, 6 bases. Germline V gene sequence: CDR1 MNHEY, CDR2 SMNVEV (reference sequence). The CDR3 is made up of 16 amino acids. The V end lost 0 bases, the J end lost 3 bases, and 15 bases lay between the germline ends. CDR3 loop: CASSLSINRAYYEQYF. CDR3 sequence (DNA): TGTGCCAGCAGTTTATCGATTAACAGGGCCTACTACGAGCAGTACTTC.

V gene TRBV27 combines with J gene TRBJ1-2; D may be TRBD1 (5 bases). The CDR3 runs to 16 residues. The V gene lost 6 bases and the J gene lost 3 bases, with 20 bases spanning the gap. Germline CDR1 MNHEY, CDR2 SMNVEV (reference sequence). Here the CDR3 reads CASRGDGTSGYYGYTF. CDR3 nucleotides: TGTGCCAGCAGGGGGGACGGAACCTCCGGGTACTATGGCTACACCTTC.

The chain combines TRBV11-3 with TRBJ1-1; D not certain. Germline V CDR1 and CDR2: SGHNT, YENEEA. The V end lost 3 bases, the J end lost 8 bases, and 10 bases lay between the germline ends. CDR3 length equals 12 residues. CDR3 DNA sequence: TGTGCCAGCAGCTTCAACGGGATGGAAGCTTTCTTT. Translating gives CASSFNGMEAFF.

This chain joins TRBV5-6 and TRBJ1-5; 8 bases fit TRBD1. Losses at the gene ends were 2 bases for V and 5 bases for J; bases not matched to a gene: 6. The CDR3 runs to 15 residues. CDR1 is SGHDT, CDR2 YYEEEE, per germline. CDR3: CASSLGTGMDQPQHF. CDR3 DNA sequence: TGTGCCAGCAGCTTAGGGACAGGCATGGATCAGCCCCAGCATTTT. The full variable domain, with the rest looked up from reference TRBV5-6 and TRBJ1-5, is DAGVTQSPTHLIKTRGQQVTLRCSPKSGHDTVSWYQQALGQGPQFIFQYYEEEERQRGNFPDRFSGHQFPNYSSELNVNALLLGDSALYLCASSLGTGMDQPQHFGDGTRLSIL.

The chain uses TRBV28 and TRBJ1-2; D may be TRBD1 (6 bases). Trimming left V 1 base short and J 6 bases short, with 18 bases between. This CDR3 has 16 residues. The germline gives CDR1 MDHEN, CDR2 SYDVKM. The CDR3: CASSLFSQRQADGYTF. CDR3 in DNA: TGTGCCAGCAGTTTATTCTCCCAAAGACAGGCGGATGGCTACACCTTC.